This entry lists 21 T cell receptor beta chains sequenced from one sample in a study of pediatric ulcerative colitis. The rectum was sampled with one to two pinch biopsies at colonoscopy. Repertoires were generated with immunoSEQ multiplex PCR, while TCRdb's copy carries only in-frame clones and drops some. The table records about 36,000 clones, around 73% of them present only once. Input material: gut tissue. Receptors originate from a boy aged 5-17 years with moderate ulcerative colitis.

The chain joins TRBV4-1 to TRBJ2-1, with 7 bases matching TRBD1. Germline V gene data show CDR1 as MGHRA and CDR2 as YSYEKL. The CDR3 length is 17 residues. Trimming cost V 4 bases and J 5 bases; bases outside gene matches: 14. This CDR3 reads CASSRSRIQGQNNEQFF. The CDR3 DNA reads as TGCGCCAGCAGCCGGTCTAGGATCCAGGGACAGAACAATGAGCAGTTCTTC.

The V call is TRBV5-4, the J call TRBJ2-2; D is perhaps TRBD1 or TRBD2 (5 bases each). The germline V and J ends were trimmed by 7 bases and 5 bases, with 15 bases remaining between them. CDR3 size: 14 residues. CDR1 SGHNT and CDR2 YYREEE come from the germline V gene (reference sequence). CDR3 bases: TGTGCCAGCTCCCCAGGGCGAGGGACCGGGGAGCTGTTTTTT. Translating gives CASSPGRGTGELFF.

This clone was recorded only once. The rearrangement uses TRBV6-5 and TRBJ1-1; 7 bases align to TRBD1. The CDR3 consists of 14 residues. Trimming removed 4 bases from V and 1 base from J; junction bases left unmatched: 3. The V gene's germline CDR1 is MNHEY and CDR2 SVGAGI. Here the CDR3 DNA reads TGTGCCAGCAGTTTCCGGACAGGGAACACTGAAGCTTTCTTT. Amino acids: CASSFRTGNTEAFF.

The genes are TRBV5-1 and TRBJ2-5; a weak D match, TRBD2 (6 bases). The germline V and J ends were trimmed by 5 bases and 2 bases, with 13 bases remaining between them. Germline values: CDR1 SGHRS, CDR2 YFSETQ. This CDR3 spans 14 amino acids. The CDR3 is CASSSDGTQETQYF. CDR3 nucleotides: TGCGCCAGCAGTTCCGACGGGACTCAAGAGACCCAGTACTTC.

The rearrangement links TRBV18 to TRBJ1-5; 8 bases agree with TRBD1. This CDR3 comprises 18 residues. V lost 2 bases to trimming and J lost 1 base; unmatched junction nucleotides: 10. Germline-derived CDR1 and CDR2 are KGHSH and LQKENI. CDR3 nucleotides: TGTGCCAGCTCACCATGGGGACAGGCCCACACGAGCAATCAGCCCCAGCATTTT. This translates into CASSPWGQAHTSNQPQHF.

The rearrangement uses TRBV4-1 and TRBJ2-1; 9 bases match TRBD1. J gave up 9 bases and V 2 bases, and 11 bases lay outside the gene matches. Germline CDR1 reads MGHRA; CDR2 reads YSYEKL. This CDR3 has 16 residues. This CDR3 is CASSQIGGQGFREQFF. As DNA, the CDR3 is TGCGCCAGCAGCCAAATTGGGGGACAGGGCTTCCGTGAGCAGTTCTTC.

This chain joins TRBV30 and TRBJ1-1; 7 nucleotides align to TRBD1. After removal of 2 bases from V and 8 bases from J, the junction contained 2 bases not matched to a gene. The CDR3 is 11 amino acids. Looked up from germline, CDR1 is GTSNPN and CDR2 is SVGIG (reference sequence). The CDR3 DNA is TGTGCCTGGAGTAGGGGGCCGGAAGCTTTCTTT. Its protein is CAWSRGPEAFF.

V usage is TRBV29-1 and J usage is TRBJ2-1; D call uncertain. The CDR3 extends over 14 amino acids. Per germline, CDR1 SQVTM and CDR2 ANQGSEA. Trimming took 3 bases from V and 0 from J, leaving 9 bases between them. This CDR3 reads CSVESHHSYNEQFF. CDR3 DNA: TGCAGCGTTGAGTCTCACCACTCCTACAATGAGCAGTTCTTC.

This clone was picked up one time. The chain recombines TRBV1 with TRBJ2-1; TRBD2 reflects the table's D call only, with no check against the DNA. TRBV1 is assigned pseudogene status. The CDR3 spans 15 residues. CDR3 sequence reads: CTSSLLAGEYNEQFF. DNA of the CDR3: TGCACCAGCAGTTTACTAGCGGGTGAATACAATGAGCAGTTCTTC.

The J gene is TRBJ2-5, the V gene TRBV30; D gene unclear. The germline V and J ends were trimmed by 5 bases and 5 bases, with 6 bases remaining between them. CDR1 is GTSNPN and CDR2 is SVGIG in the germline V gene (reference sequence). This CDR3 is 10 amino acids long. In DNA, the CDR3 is TGTGCCTGGGGCTTTGAGACCCAGTACTTC. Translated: CAWGFETQYF.

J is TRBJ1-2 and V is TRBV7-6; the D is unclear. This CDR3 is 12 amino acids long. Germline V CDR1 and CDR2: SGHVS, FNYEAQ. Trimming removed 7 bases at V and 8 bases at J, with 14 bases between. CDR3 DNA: TGTGCCAGCAACCAACTCCGGGAGGGCTACACCTTC. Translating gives CASNQLREGYTF.

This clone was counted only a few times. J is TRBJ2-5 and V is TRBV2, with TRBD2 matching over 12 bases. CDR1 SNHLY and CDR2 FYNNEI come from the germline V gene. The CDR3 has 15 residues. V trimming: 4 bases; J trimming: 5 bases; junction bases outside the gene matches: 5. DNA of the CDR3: TGTGCCAGCAGTGTCGGACTAGCGGGGAGGGAGACCCAGTACTTC. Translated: CASSVGLAGRETQYF.

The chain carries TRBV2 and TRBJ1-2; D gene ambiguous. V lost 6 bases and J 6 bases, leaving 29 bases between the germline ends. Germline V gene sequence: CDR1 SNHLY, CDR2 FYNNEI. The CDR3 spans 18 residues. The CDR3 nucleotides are TGTGCCAGCAGACGGGATTCCCTACAGATTTACTCAATCAATGGCTACACCTTC. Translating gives CASRRDSLQIYSINGYTF.

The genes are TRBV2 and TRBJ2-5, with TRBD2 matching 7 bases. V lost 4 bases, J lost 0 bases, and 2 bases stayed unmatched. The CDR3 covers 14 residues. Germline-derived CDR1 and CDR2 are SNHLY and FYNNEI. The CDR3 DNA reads TGTGCCAGCAGTGGGGAGGGCAACCAAGAGACCCAGTACTTC. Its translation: CASSGEGNQETQYF.

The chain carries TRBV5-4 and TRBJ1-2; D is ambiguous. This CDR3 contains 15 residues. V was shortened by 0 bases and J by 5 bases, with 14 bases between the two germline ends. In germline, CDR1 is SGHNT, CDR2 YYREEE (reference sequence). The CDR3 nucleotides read TGTGCCAGCAGCTTGGGAGGGATTCAACCTTATGGCTACACCTTC. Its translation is CASSLGGIQPYGYTF.

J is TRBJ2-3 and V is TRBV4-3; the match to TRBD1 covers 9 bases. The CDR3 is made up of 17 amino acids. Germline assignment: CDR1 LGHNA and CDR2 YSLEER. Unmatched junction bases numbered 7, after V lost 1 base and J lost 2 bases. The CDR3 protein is CASSQVKDRGYTDTQYF. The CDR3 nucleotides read TGCGCCAGCAGCCAAGTCAAGGACAGGGGTTACACAGATACGCAGTATTTT.

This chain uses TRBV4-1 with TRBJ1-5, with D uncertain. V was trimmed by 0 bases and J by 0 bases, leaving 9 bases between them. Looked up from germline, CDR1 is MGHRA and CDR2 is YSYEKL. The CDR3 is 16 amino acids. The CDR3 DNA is TGCGCCAGCAGCCAAGATGCAGAACATAGCAATCAGCCCCAGCATTTT. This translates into CASSQDAEHSNQPQHF.

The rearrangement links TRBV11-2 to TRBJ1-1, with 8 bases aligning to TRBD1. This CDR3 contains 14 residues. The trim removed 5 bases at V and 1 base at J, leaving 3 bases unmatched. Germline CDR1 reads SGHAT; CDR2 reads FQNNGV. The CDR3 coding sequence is TGTGCCAGCAGCCACGGGACAGGGAACACTGAAGCTTTCTTT. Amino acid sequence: CASSHGTGNTEAFF.

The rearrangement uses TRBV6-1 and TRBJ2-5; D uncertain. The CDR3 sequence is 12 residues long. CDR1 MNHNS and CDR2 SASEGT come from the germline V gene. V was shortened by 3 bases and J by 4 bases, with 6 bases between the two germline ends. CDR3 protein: CASSEVGETQYF. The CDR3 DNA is TGTGCCAGCAGTGAGGTGGGAGAGACCCAGTACTTC.

The CDR3 region has the DNA TGCGCCAGCAGCCAGTCAGGGGGGGATTTCACAGATACGCAGTATTTT. Its protein is CASSQSGGDFTDTQYF. The genes are TRBV4-3 and TRBJ2-3; D is perhaps TRBD1 or TRBD2 (7 bases each). CDR1 is LGHNA, CDR2 YSLEER, per germline. The CDR3 loop spans 16 amino acids. Trimming took 3 bases from V and 2 from J, leaving 15 bases between them.

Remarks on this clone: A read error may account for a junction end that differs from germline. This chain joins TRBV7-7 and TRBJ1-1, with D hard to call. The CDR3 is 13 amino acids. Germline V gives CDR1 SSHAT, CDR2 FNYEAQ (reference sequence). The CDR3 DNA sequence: TGTGCTAGCAGCTTAGGGATGAACACTGAAGCTTTCTTT. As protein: CASSLGMNTEAFF.